The subject of this entry is one TCR beta chain. This entry is derived from a study of blood T cell repertoires in COVID-19. Overall study context: Researchers got acute and convalescent COVID-19 samples from the United States, Italy and Spain.

Clones were read by immunoSEQ multiplex PCR, and TCRdb kept only the in-frame ones, dropping some. This sample yields around 57,000 clones, of which about 86% are seen a single time; about 18% belongs to the top ten. The V and J ends lost 4 bases and 8 bases respectively, with 22 bases between them. The CDR3 covers 16 residues. Germline V gives CDR1 SGHRS, CDR2 YFSETQ. This TCR was sampled from a woman older than 75 with active COVID-19. The V call is TRBV5-1, the J call TRBJ1-3, with D possibly TRBD1 on 6 matching bases. Sequencing was done on a sample of peripheral blood. As DNA, the CDR3 is TGCGCCAGCAGCGTGAATACAGGGAATCCCGGGGACACCATATATTTT. Amino acid sequence: CASSVNTGNPGDTIYF.